A selection of T cell receptor beta chains follows, all from one sample in a study of a mutant IDH1 vaccine in newly diagnosed glioma. Antigens of these TCRs are unknown. TCRdb's table, derived via immunoSEQ multiplex PCR, lists solely in-frame clones and lacks some. The table records 58,000 or so clones, 86% of them present only once. The sample in question was PBMCs, obtained from a glioma patient whose treatment included an IDH1 peptide vaccine. These receptor sequences come from a man aged 35-49 years with glioma. CDR3s include the opening cysteine and the closing phenylalanine or tryptophan. A D gene is named only where the DNA matches it firmly. Only part of the rows carry a size: once, few, many, or a class if the clone is expanded.

cdr3_length | j_call | clone_size | d_call | v_call | cdr3_aa | cdr3_nt
13 | TRBJ2-1 | . | . | TRBV14 | CASSRGRDRGQFF | TGTGCCAGCAGCCGAGGGCGGGACAGAGGGCAGTTCTTC
16 | TRBJ2-5 | . | . | TRBV2 | CASTVTGLSGQETQYF | TGTGCCAGCACCGTTACAGGGTTGAGCGGACAAGAGACCCAGTACTTC
14 | TRBJ2-3 | . | . | TRBV7-2 | CASSLVAATDTQYF | TGTGCCAGCAGCTTAGTCGCGGCGACAGATACGCAGTATTTT
14 | TRBJ2-5 | . | . | TRBV5-5 | CASSLGVGKETQYF | TGTGCCAGCAGCTTGGGTGTAGGGAAGGAGACCCAGTACTTC
15 | TRBJ2-5 | . | . | TRBV4-1 | CASSSNNQEVETQYF | TGCGCCAGCAGCTCCAACAACCAGGAGGTAGAGACCCAGTACTTC
15 | TRBJ1-4 | . | TRBD1 | TRBV12-5 | CASGFTGQANEKLFF | TGTGCTAGTGGTTTCACCGGACAGGCTAATGAAAAACTGTTTTTT
17 | TRBJ2-1 | . | . | TRBV4-3 | CASSRGLVESSYNEQFF | TGCGCCAGCAGCCGTGGACTCGTAGAAAGCTCCTACAATGAGCAGTTCTTC
18 | TRBJ2-2 | . | TRBD2 | TRBV7-9 | CASSFLRTSGSYRGELFF | TGTGCCAGCAGCTTCCTTCGGACTAGCGGGAGTTATCGGGGGGAGCTGTTTTTT
13 | TRBJ2-7 | . | TRBD2 | TRBV2 | CASSGAGEYEQYF | TGTGCCAGCAGTGGAGCGGGAGAATACGAGCAGTACTTC
15 | TRBJ2-1 | . | . | TRBV5-5 | CASSSTRPWANEQFF | TGTGCCAGCAGCTCTACAAGGCCCTGGGCCAATGAGCAGTTCTTC
16 | TRBJ2-3 | . | TRBD2 | TRBV15 | CATSRDLLAGEDTQYF | TGTGCCACCAGCAGAGATCTTCTAGCGGGAGAAGATACGCAGTATTTT
15 | TRBJ2-7 | . | TRBD2 | TRBV7-9 | CASSQTSGRSYEQYF | TGTGCCAGCAGCCAAACTAGCGGGAGGTCCTACGAGCAGTACTTC
15 | TRBJ2-3 | . | TRBD2 | TRBV6-5 | CASSYLAGGTDTQYF | TGTGCCAGCAGTTACCTAGCGGGAGGCACAGATACGCAGTATTTT
15 | TRBJ2-7 | . | . | TRBV6-5 | CASSRRQVLPYEQYF | TGTGCCAGCAGCCGCCGACAGGTCCTGCCCTACGAGCAGTACTTC
17 | TRBJ2-7 | . | TRBD1 | TRBV18 | CASSPVIGQGSLYEQYF | TGTGCCAGCTCACCAGTAATAGGACAGGGGAGCCTCTACGAGCAGTACTTC
14 | TRBJ1-2 | . | . | TRBV6-5 | CASSYSGVDYGYTF | TGTGCCAGCAGTTACTCGGGTGTTGACTATGGCTACACCTTC
12 | TRBJ2-1 | . | TRBD2 | TRBV5-3 | CARSQRDPGEFF | TGTGCCAGAAGCCAGCGGGACCCCGGGGAGTTCTTC
15 | TRBJ2-2 | . | . | TRBV27 | CASSFWTGGAGELFF | TGTGCCAGCAGTTTTTGGACGGGGGGCGCCGGGGAGCTGTTTTTT
13 | TRBJ2-7 | once | . | TRBV28 | CASSLSRVHEQYF | TGTGCCAGCAGTTTATCCCGGGTGCACGAGCAGTACTTC
15 | TRBJ2-3 | . | . | TRBV5-1 | CASSSGSVATDTQYF | TGCGCCAGCAGCTCGGGGTCCGTAGCAACAGATACGCAGTATTTT
17 | TRBJ2-4 | . | TRBD1 | TRBV19 | CASSISRTGTTKNIQYF | TGTGCCAGTAGTATATCCCGGACAGGGACCACCAAAAACATTCAGTACTTC
13 | TRBJ1-5 | . | . | TRBV6-6 | CASSFYSNQPQHF | TGTGCCAGCAGTTTCTATAGCAATCAGCCCCAGCATTTT
13 | TRBJ2-1 | . | TRBD2 | TRBV10-3 | CAISERDYREQFF | TGTGCCATCAGTGAGCGGGACTATCGTGAGCAGTTCTTC
15 | TRBJ2-3 | few | TRBD2 | TRBV6-6 | CASSYEGKREGTQYF | TGTGCCAGCAGTTACGAGGGGAAGCGGGAAGGTACGCAGTATTTT
13 | TRBJ1-1 | . | . | TRBV6-1 | CASSARENTEAFF | TGTGCCAGTAGCGCCCGGGAGAACACTGAAGCTTTCTTT
13 | TRBJ2-7 | . | TRBD2 | TRBV29-1 | CSVGAGGSYEQYF | TGCAGCGTAGGGGCGGGAGGTTCCTACGAGCAGTACTTC
16 | TRBJ2-1 | . | . | TRBV18 | CASSPRQGSSYNEQFF | TGTGCCAGCTCACCACGGCAGGGTAGCTCCTACAATGAGCAGTTCTTC
13 | TRBJ2-1 | few | . | TRBV6-1 | CASSFTGDNEQFF | TGTGCCAGCAGTTTTACTGGGGACAATGAGCAGTTCTTC
15 | TRBJ2-4 | . | . | TRBV19 | CASSIGGPFLDIQYF | TGTGCCAGTAGTATAGGGGGCCCCTTCTTGGACATTCAGTACTTC
11 | TRBJ1-1 | once | . | TRBV5-6 | CASSISQQAFF | TGTGCCAGCAGCATAAGTCAACAAGCTTTCTTT
14 | TRBJ1-6 | . | . | TRBV5-1 | CASSPDGSLTPLHF | TGCGCCAGCAGCCCGGACGGCTCTCTTACACCCCTCCACTTT
15 | TRBJ2-3 | . | TRBD1 | TRBV10-3 | CAISEEGAVSDTQYF | TGTGCCATCAGTGAGGAGGGGGCGGTATCAGATACGCAGTATTTT
14 | TRBJ2-7 | few | . | TRBV5-4 | CASSLDGPPYEQYF | TGTGCCAGCAGCTTGGACGGTCCTCCCTACGAGCAGTACTTC
13 | TRBJ1-4 | . | . | TRBV4-1 | CASSQVIGEKLFF | TGCGCCAGCAGCCAAGTGATAGGTGAAAAACTGTTTTTT
20 | TRBJ1-1 | . | TRBD1 | TRBV27 | CASSPHPGQGFGMYGTEAFF | TGTGCCAGCAGTCCCCATCCGGGACAGGGCTTCGGTATGTATGGCACTGAAGCTTTCTTT
18 | TRBJ2-1 | . | TRBD1 | TRBV15 | CATSRDRLTGSVHNEQFF | TGTGCCACCAGCAGAGACAGACTGACAGGGTCCGTACACAATGAGCAGTTCTTC
14 | TRBJ2-3 | once | . | TRBV7-3 | CASSSVRGTDTQYF | TGTGCCAGCAGTTCCGTTCGGGGCACAGATACGCAGTATTTT
13 | TRBJ2-3 | . | . | TRBV7-9 | CASSLEATDTQYF | TGTGCCAGCAGTCTTGAAGCCACAGATACGCAGTATTTT
16 | TRBJ2-5 | . | . | TRBV7-9 | CASSLLAGGPQETQYF | TGTGCCAGCAGCTTATTGGCGGGCGGACCCCAAGAGACCCAGTACTTC
16 | TRBJ1-1 | . | . | TRBV2 | CATMGWSRGSWTEAFF | TGTGCCACCATGGGGTGGAGTAGGGGATCGTGGACTGAAGCTTTCTTT
13 | TRBJ2-5 | . | TRBD1 | TRBV29-1 | CSVGQGALETQYF | TGCAGCGTAGGACAGGGGGCCTTAGAGACCCAGTACTTC
16 | TRBJ2-1 | . | . | TRBV18 | CASSARVGSSYNEQFF | TGTGCCAGCTCAGCCAGGGTGGGAAGCTCCTACAATGAGCAGTTCTTC
15 | TRBJ2-7 | . | TRBD2 | TRBV5-4 | CASSRDILAGREQYF | TGTGCCAGCAGCCGAGACATACTAGCGGGCCGCGAGCAGTACTTC
14 | TRBJ2-7 | . | . | TRBV18 | CASSRPGDSYEQYF | TGTGCCAGCTCACGGCCAGGGGATTCCTACGAGCAGTACTTC
16 | TRBJ2-3 | . | . | TRBV7-2 | CASSALRAALTDTQYF | TGTGCCAGCAGCGCCTTGCGAGCAGCTCTCACAGATACGCAGTATTTT
14 | TRBJ2-1 | . | . | TRBV5-4 | CASSSGGSYNEQFF | TGTGCCAGCAGCTCTGGGGGGTCCTACAATGAGCAGTTCTTC
13 | TRBJ2-1 | . | TRBD1 | TRBV7-2 | CASSQQGGGEQFF | TGTGCCAGCAGCCAACAGGGGGGAGGTGAGCAGTTCTTC
11 | TRBJ2-7 | . | . | TRBV6-6 | CASSTGREQYF | TGTGCCAGCAGTACCGGACGCGAGCAGTACTTC